The sequence of this T cell receptor (beta chain) was determined in a study of Graves' ophthalmopathy and Graves' hyperthyroidism. RNA transcripts provided the template for amplifying TCR beta CDR3 regions. Second-round multiplex PCR came after a first-round RT-PCR that employed HTBI primers. Using its own MiXCR run on the multiplex PCR reads, TCRdb lists one record per CDR3 protein. The data contain hundreds of thousands of distinct CDR3 sequences, under 50% of them seen just once; the ten biggest clones take up over 2.5%. This clonotype has a count of ten or more. The CDR3 runs to 15 residues. After removal of 5 bases from V and 8 bases from J, the junction contained 10 bases not matched to a gene. The germline V gene encodes CDR1 SGHVS and CDR2 FQNEAQ.

The sample was peripheral blood. V usage is TRBV7-8 and J usage is TRBJ1-4, with 8 positions matching TRBD1. The sequence was obtained from an adult man with Graves' ophthalmopathy. CDR3 protein: CASSQRTGLLEKLFF. DNA for the CDR3: TGTGCCAGCAGCCAACGGACAGGGTTGCTGGAAAAACTGTTTTTT.